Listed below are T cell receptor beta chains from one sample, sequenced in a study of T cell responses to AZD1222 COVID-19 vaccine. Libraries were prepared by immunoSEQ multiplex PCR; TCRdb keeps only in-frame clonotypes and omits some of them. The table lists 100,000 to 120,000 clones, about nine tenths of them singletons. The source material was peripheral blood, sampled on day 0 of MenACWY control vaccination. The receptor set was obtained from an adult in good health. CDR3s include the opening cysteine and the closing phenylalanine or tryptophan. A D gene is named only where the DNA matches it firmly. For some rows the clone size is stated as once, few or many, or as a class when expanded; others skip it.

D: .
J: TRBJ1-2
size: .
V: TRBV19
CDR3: CASSRQDYGYTF
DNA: TGTGCCAGTAGTAGACAGGACTATGGCTACACCTTC

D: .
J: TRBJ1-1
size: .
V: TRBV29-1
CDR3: CSVEGQRTAEAFF
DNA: TGCAGCGTTGAAGGACAGCGGACGGCTGAAGCTTTCTTT

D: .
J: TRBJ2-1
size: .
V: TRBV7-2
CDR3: CASSSTPGNEQFF
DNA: TGTGCCAGCAGCTCCACTCCTGGCAATGAGCAGTTCTTC

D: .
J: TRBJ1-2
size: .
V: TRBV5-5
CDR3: CASSFLEGGYTF
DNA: TGTGCCAGCAGCTTTCTAGAGGGGGGCTACACCTTC

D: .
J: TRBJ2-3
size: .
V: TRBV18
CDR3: CASSATTDTQYF
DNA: TGTGCCAGCTCAGCCACTACAGATACGCAGTATTTT

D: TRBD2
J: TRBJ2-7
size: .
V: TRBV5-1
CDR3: CASSLRSGVTYEQYF
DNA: TGCGCCAGCAGCTTGCGTAGCGGGGTTACCTACGAGCAGTACTTC

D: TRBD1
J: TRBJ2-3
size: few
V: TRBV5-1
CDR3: CASGQDTDTQYF
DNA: TGCGCCAGTGGACAGGACACAGATACGCAGTATTTT

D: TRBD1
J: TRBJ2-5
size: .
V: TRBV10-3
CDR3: CAIKKGAGETQYF
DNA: TGTGCCATCAAAAAGGGGGCGGGAGAGACCCAGTACTTC

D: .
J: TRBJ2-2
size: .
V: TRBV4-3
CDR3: CASSQDRTGELFF
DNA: TGCGCCAGCAGCCAAGATCGAACCGGGGAGCTGTTTTTT

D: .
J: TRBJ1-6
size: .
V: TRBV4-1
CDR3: CASSQDPGGPYNSPLHF
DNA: TGCGCCAGCAGCCAAGATCCGGGGGGCCCCTATAATTCACCCCTCCACTTT

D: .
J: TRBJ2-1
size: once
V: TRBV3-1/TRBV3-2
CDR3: CASSQGVSYNEQFF
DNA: TGTGCCAGCAGCCAAGGCGTCAGCTACAATGAGCAGTTCTTC

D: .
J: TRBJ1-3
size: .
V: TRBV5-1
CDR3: CASSLVGQSGNTIYF
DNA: TGCGCCAGCAGCTTGGTGGGACAATCTGGAAACACCATATATTTT

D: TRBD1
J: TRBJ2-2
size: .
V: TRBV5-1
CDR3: CASSFQGETGELFF
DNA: TGCGCCAGCAGCTTTCAGGGGGAGACCGGGGAGCTGTTTTTT

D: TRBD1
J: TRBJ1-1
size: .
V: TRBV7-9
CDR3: CASSAGTASYNTEAFF
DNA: TGTGCCAGCAGCGCTGGGACAGCGAGCTATAACACTGAAGCTTTCTTT

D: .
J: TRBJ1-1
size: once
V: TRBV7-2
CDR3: CASSLLGVGTEAFF
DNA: TGTGCCAGCAGCTTACTGGGGGTGGGGACTGAAGCTTTCTTT

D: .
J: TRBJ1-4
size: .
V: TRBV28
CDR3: CASSLITGTVDEKLFF
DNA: TGTGCCAGCAGTCTAATAACCGGGACCGTGGATGAAAAACTGTTTTTT

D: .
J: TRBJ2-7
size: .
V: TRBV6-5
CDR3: CASSYSGSSYEQYF
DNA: TGTGCCAGCAGTTACTCCGGTAGCTCCTACGAGCAGTACTTC

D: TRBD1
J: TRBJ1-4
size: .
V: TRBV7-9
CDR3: CASSLGDRGHEKLFF
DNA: TGTGCCAGCAGCTTAGGGGACAGGGGGCATGAAAAACTGTTTTTT

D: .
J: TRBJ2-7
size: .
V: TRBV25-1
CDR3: CASSESTVLYEQYF
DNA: TGTGCCAGCAGTGAGAGCACAGTTCTCTACGAGCAGTACTTC

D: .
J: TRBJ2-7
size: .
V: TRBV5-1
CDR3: CASSLAQGYEQYF
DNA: TGCGCCAGCAGCTTGGCGCAGGGCTACGAGCAGTACTTC

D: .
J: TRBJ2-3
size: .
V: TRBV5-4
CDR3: CASSKDSTDTQYF
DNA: TGTGCCAGCAGCAAAGATAGCACAGATACGCAGTATTTT

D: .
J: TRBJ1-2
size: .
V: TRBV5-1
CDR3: CASSLVPEDGYTF
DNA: TGCGCCAGCAGCTTGGTTCCCGAGGATGGCTACACCTTC

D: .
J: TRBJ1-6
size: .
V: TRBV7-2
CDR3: CASSLDNSPLHF
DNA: TGTGCCAGCAGCTTAGATAATTCACCCCTCCACTTT

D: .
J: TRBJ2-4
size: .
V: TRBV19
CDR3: CASSISGSTQTGNIQYF
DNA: TGTGCCAGTAGTATTAGTGGCTCAACCCAAACCGGAAACATTCAGTACTTC

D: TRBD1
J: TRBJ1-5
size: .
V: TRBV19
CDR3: CASSAFDRGGNQPQHF
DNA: TGTGCCAGTAGTGCCTTCGACAGGGGCGGGAATCAGCCCCAGCATTTT

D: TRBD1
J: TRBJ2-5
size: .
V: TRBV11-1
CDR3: CASSRGQGEETQYF
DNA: TGTGCCAGCAGCCGGGGACAGGGAGAAGAGACCCAGTACTTC

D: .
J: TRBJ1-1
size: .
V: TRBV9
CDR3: CASSAGQRNTEAFF
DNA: TGTGCCAGCAGCGCCGGACAGCGGAACACTGAAGCTTTCTTT

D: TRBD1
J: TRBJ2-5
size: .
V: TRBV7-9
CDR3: CASSPGTGETQYF
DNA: TGTGCCAGCAGCCCCGGGACAGGGGAGACCCAGTACTTC

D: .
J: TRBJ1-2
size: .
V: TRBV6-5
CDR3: CASSPSGGGTYGYTF
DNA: TGTGCCAGCAGTCCCTCGGGAGGTGGCACCTATGGCTACACCTTC

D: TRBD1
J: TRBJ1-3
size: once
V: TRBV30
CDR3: CAWSKGTGRNTIYF
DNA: TGTGCCTGGAGCAAGGGGACAGGTAGAAACACCATATATTTT

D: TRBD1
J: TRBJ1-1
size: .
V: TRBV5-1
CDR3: CASSLTGGITEAFF
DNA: TGCGCCAGCAGCTTGACAGGGGGAATCACTGAAGCTTTCTTT

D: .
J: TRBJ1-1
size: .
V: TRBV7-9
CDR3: CASSLVRESEAFF
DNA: TGTGCCAGCAGCTTAGTCAGGGAATCTGAAGCTTTCTTT

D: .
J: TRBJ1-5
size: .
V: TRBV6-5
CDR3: CASSPRGANQPQHF
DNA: TGTGCCAGCAGTCCCCGTGGGGCTAATCAGCCCCAGCATTTT

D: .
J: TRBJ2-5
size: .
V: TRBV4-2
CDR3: CASSQDHGGLAETQYF
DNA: TGTGCCAGCAGCCAAGATCATGGGGGACTTGCAGAGACCCAGTACTTC

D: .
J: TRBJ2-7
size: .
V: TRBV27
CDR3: CASSPKTLSYEQYF
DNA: TGTGCCAGCAGTCCGAAGACACTCTCCTACGAGCAGTACTTC

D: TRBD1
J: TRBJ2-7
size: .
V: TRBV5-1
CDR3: CASSLGQGAYEQYF
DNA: TGCGCCAGCAGCCTGGGGCAGGGGGCCTACGAGCAGTACTTC

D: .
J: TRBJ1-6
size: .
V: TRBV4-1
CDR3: CASSRGSSSYNSPLHF
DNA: TGCGCCAGCAGCCGAGGGTCCAGCTCCTATAATTCACCCCTCCACTTT

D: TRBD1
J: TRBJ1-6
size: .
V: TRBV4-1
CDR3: CASSQETGDRRSPLHF
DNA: TGCGCCAGCAGCCAAGAAACAGGGGACCGTCGTTCACCCCTCCACTTT

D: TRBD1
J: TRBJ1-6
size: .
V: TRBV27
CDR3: CASRSGQFNSPLHF
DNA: TGTGCCAGCAGGTCGGGACAGTTTAATTCACCCCTCCACTTT

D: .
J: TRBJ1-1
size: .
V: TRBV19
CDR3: CASSITRGVGTEAFF
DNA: TGTGCCAGTAGTATAACGCGGGGCGTAGGGACTGAAGCTTTCTTT